The 22 T cell receptor beta chains in this list originate from one sample, sequenced in a study of graft-versus-host responses after intestinal transplantation. No antigen is known for these receptors. The method was immunoSEQ multiplex PCR; TCRdb's version includes in-frame clones alone and lacks a portion of them. The sample holds tens of thousands of clones, just under 95% seen once. Sample: unstimulated CD8+ T cells sorted from spleen or lymph node cells, taken before intestinal transplant. The source of these receptors is a human donor who received an intestinal transplant.

This sequence joins TRBV28 and TRBJ2-3; D call uncertain. Germline CDR1 and CDR2: MDHEN and SYDVKM. There are 14 residues in the CDR3. V was clipped by 3 bases and J by 5 bases, with 12 bases between them. The CDR3 coding sequence is TGTGCCAGCAGTTTCTTCGGCCCTGGAGATACGCAGTATTTT. It yields the protein CASSFFGPGDTQYF.

The chain combines TRBV6-1 with TRBJ2-5; possibly TRBD2 for D (6 bases). The better agreement between TRBJ2-7 and the DNA end casts doubt on the J call. Germline CDR1 is MNHNS and CDR2 is SASEGT. The CDR3 length is 15 residues. CDR3 sequence: CASLLAKMRDNEQYF. The CDR3, as DNA: TGTGCCAGCTTACTAGCAAAAATGCGGGATAACGAGCAGTACTTC.

This clone has only one observation. The CDR3 protein is CASSFKWFSYEQYF. The CDR3, as DNA: TGTGCCAGCAGTTTTAAGTGGTTCTCCTACGAGCAGTACTTC. The rearrangement links TRBV28 to TRBJ2-7; D unresolved. Germline-derived CDR1 and CDR2 are MDHEN and SYDVKM. The CDR3 length is 14 residues. The ends were cut back, 3 bases at V and 0 bases at J, with 9 bases in the middle.

This chain uses TRBV7-3 with TRBJ2-3; D not certain. CDR1 and CDR2 (germline): SGHTA, FQGTGA. Trimming stripped 2 bases from V and 3 bases from J, with 9 bases between. This CDR3 has 14 residues. DNA of the CDR3: TGTGCCAGCAGCTTAGTGGGTTTGACAGATACGCAGTATTTT. This encodes CASSLVGLTDTQYF.

This sequence joins TRBV5-1 and TRBJ2-1; 9 bases agree with TRBD2. CDR3 length: 16 residues. Per the germline V gene, CDR1 is SGHRS and CDR2 is YFSETQ. After removal of 1 base from V and 5 bases from J, the junction contained 7 bases not matched to a gene. The CDR3 DNA reads TGCGCCAGCAGCTTGAGAGCGGGAGGCGAAAACAATGAGCAGTTCTTC. It codes for CASSLRAGGENNEQFF.

This chain joins TRBV6-5 and TRBJ2-7, with unresolved D. With 2 bases removed from V and 2 bases from J, the gap between germline ends came to 10 bases. The CDR3 runs to 14 residues. Germline values: CDR1 MNHEY, CDR2 SVGAGI. The CDR3 region has the DNA TGTGCCAGCAGTTACGGGCAGCGTACCTACGAGCAGTACTTC. Amino acid sequence: CASSYGQRTYEQYF.

The chain joins TRBV4-2 to TRBJ2-1; 7 positions match TRBD2. The trim removed 0 bases at V and 0 bases at J, leaving 5 bases unmatched. CDR3 length equals 17 residues. Looked up from germline, CDR1 is LGHNA and CDR2 is YNFKEQ. The CDR3 loop reads CASSQDQAGVSYNEQFF. As DNA, the CDR3 is TGTGCCAGCAGCCAAGATCAGGCGGGAGTCTCCTACAATGAGCAGTTCTTC.

The V and J genes are TRBV7-6 and TRBJ2-7; 7 bases line up with TRBD2. V dropped 5 bases and J dropped 0; count of bases not matched to a gene: 10. This CDR3 is 16 amino acids long. CDR1 is SGHVS and CDR2 is FNYEAQ in the germline V gene. The CDR3 reads CASSPTSQRGSYEQYF. The CDR3 nucleotides are TGTGCCAGCAGCCCCACGAGCCAGCGGGGCTCCTACGAGCAGTACTTC.

The chain employs TRBV9 and TRBJ2-1; 7 bases line up with TRBD2. The CDR3 contains 14 residues. Germline CDR1 is SGDLS and CDR2 is YYNGEE. After removal of 4 bases from V and 4 bases from J, the junction contained 5 bases not matched to a gene. CDR3 in DNA: TGTGCCAGCAGCTCGCTAGCGGCTTACAATGAGCAGTTCTTC. This gives the protein CASSSLAAYNEQFF.

The chain couples TRBV27 to TRBJ2-1; 13 positions agree with TRBD2. The CDR3 covers 17 residues. Germline trimming cut 4 bases from V and 7 bases from J; bases unmatched to any gene: 10. From germline, CDR1 is MNHEY and CDR2 SMNVEV (reference sequence). The CDR3 bases are TGTGCCAGCAGTTCGGAACTAGCGGGAGGGCCCAAGAATGAGCAGTTCTTC. Its translation: CASSSELAGGPKNEQFF.

The chain recombines TRBV4-2 with TRBJ2-2; 10 bases are shared with TRBD2. The CDR3 contains 16 residues. Germline V gene data show CDR1 as LGHNA and CDR2 as YNFKEQ. The junction had 6 bases not matched to a gene; V was cut back by 0 bases and J by 8 bases. The DNA for the CDR3 is TGTGCCAGCAGCCAAGATGAGGCTAGCGGGAGAGGGGAGCTGTTTTTT. It translates to CASSQDEASGRGELFF.

The J gene is TRBJ2-1, the V gene TRBV6-5, with 8 bases identical to TRBD1. Germline CDR1 reads MNHEY; CDR2 reads SVGAGI. The V segment lost 2 bases and the J segment 5 bases; nucleotides outside the gene matches: 2. CDR3 length: 14 amino acids. CDR3 residues: CASSYRTGNNEQFF. The DNA of the CDR3 is TGTGCCAGCAGTTACCGGACAGGGAACAATGAGCAGTTCTTC.

The gene calls are TRBV7-8 and TRBJ2-1; TRBD2 agrees at 14 bases. This CDR3 contains 19 residues. CDR1 and CDR2 (germline): SGHVS, FQNEAQ. After removal of 3 bases from V and 8 bases from J, the junction contained 15 bases not matched to a gene. CDR3 sequence reads: CASSFPDGTSGSQDHEQFF. In DNA, the CDR3 is TGTGCCAGCAGCTTTCCAGACGGGACTAGCGGGAGTCAAGACCATGAGCAGTTCTTC.

The chain combines TRBV9 with TRBJ2-5; D unclear. With 0 bases removed from V and 5 bases from J, the gap between germline ends came to 8 bases. This CDR3 has 13 residues. CDR1 SGDLS and CDR2 YYNGEE come from the germline V gene. CDR3 in DNA: TGTGCCAGCAGCGTAGGAGATGAGGAGACCCAGTACTTC. Translating it yields CASSVGDEETQYF.

The rearrangement uses TRBV6-5 and TRBJ2-5; D is unclear. Germline CDR1 reads MNHEY; CDR2 reads SVGAGI. V lost 4 bases, J lost 5 bases, and 8 bases lay in between. CDR3 length equals 12 residues. The DNA for the CDR3 is TGTGCCAGCAGTTCTGAAGGGGAGACCCAGTACTTC. Translation gives CASSSEGETQYF.

As regards this clone: The same CDR3 also results from other DNA sequences found in this sample. The V and J genes are TRBV27 and TRBJ1-4; the match to TRBD1 covers 8 bases. The V and J ends lost 7 bases and 7 bases, in that order; junction bases with no gene match: 8. This CDR3 comprises 14 residues. CDR1 MNHEY and CDR2 SMNVEV come from the germline V gene (reference sequence). The DNA for the CDR3 is TGTGCCAGCACTCCTCATGGGACAGGTGAAAAACTGTTTTTT. It specifies CASTPHGTGEKLFF. Based on the CDR3 plus reference TRBV27 and TRBJ1-4, the full variable domain is EAQVTQNPRYLITVTGKKLTVTCSQNMNHEYMSWYRQDPGLGLRQIYYSMNVEVTDKGDVPEGYKVSRKEKRNFPLILESPSPNQTSLYFCASTPHGTGEKLFFGSGTQLSVL.

J is TRBJ2-1 and V is TRBV2, with D unclear. The CDR3 length is 15 residues. Germline values: CDR1 SNHLY, CDR2 FYNNEI. Trimming pared 4 bases from V and 0 bases from J, leaving 10 bases between. This CDR3 reads CASSGPESSYNEQFF. The CDR3 coding sequence is TGTGCCAGCAGTGGGCCAGAGAGCTCCTACAATGAGCAGTTCTTC.

The V call is TRBV7-9, the J call TRBJ2-3; D unclear. This CDR3 has 12 amino acids. CDR1 is SEHNR and CDR2 is FQNEAQ in the germline V gene (reference sequence). With 4 bases removed from V and 6 bases from J, the gap between germline ends came to 8 bases. This CDR3 is CASSSTSDTQYF. CDR3 nucleotide sequence: TGTGCCAGCAGCTCGACATCGGATACGCAGTATTTT. Together with reference TRBV7-9 and TRBJ2-3, the CDR3 gives the full variable domain: DTGVSQNPRHKITKRGQNVTFRCDPISEHNRLYWYRQTLGQGPEFLTYFQNEAQLEKSRLLSDRFSAERPKGSFSTLEIQRTEQGDSAMYLCASSSTSDTQYFGPGTRLTVL.

The J gene is TRBJ2-3, the V gene TRBV5-1; 7 nucleotides match TRBD2. Germline CDR1 is SGHRS and CDR2 is YFSETQ. The junction had 14 bases not matched to a gene; V was cut back by 9 bases and J by 1 base. The CDR3 length is 16 residues. The CDR3 loop reads CATRDYPNEGTDTQYF. Written as DNA, the CDR3 is TGCGCCACGAGGGACTATCCAAACGAGGGCACAGATACGCAGTATTTT.

This chain links TRBV5-4 with TRBJ2-7; 8 bases are a match to TRBD2. J lost 0 bases, V lost 4 bases, and 9 bases had no gene match. The germline gives CDR1 SGHNT, CDR2 YYREEE (reference sequence). The length of the CDR3 is 16 residues. The CDR3 region is CASSPRTGLDSYEQYF. In DNA form, the CDR3 reads TGTGCCAGCAGCCCCCGAACGGGACTAGACTCCTACGAGCAGTACTTC.

The CDR3 DNA is TGCGCCAGCAGTGCTCAGGGGGGCTACGAGCAGTACTTC. It translates to CASSAQGGYEQYF. The chain is built from TRBV10-1 and TRBJ2-7, with D possibly being TRBD1 (7 bases). This CDR3 has 13 amino acids. Germline V gives CDR1 WNHNN, CDR2 SYGVQD (reference sequence). With 4 bases removed from V and 3 bases from J, the gap between germline ends came to 10 bases.

The V call is TRBV19, the J call TRBJ2-2; TRBD1 aligns across 9 bases. CDR3 size: 14 residues. The germline V gene encodes CDR1 LNHDA and CDR2 SQIVND (reference sequence). Trimming cost V 5 bases and J 7 bases; bases outside gene matches: 5. CDR3 sequence: CASSWGQGVGELFF. In nucleotides, the CDR3 is TGTGCCAGTAGTTGGGGACAGGGCGTCGGGGAGCTGTTTTTT.